This T cell receptor (beta chain) was captured by sequencing in a study of blood T cell repertoires in COVID-19. Study-wide background: T cells, B-cell-depleted T cells, or PBMCs provided the cDNA or gDNA that served as material.

Authors' analysis steps: For nucleated cells, counts were estimated from reference gene primer amplification. The assay was immunoSEQ multiplex PCR, and TCRdb's table has in-frame clones only and misses some. That table furnishes V, J and clone size, whereas the DNA furnished D and trimming. The repertoire has 300,000 to 400,000 clones, more than 75% of them found once; the top ten carry over 0.8%. The CDR3 sequence is 12 residues long. Germline V CDR1 and CDR2: SGHAT, FQNNGV. V was trimmed by 1 base and J by 9 bases, leaving 8 bases between them. Everyone who took part was roughly 18 to 89 years old, and they came from 24 US areas. Donors in Cohort 3 who had recovered were those with two negative PCRs, healthcare professional clearance, or resolution of their symptoms.

This TCR was sampled from a woman between 25 and 40 years old who had recovered from COVID-19. The sequenced sample was PBMCs or T cells enriched from blood (not recorded which). The chain links TRBV11-2 to TRBJ2-3; tentative D call: TRBD1 (5 bases). The CDR3 bases are TGTGCCAGCAGCTTAGGGGGCAGAACGCAGTATTTT. Translation gives CASSLGGRTQYF.